The 28 T cell receptor beta chains reported below all come from one sample, sequenced in a study of T cells in women clearing cervical HPV infection. Profiling relied on immunoSEQ multiplex PCR, and the TCRdb table lists in-frame clones only, not all of them. The repertoire table contains roughly 42,000 clones. The sequencing input was blood buffy coat. Every receptor here comes from a woman aged 18 to 75 with a cervical HPV16 infection that either progressed to CIN3+ or cleared (not recorded which).

A note on this clone: The read ends 3 residues early relative to the CDR3; the germline J gene fills the gap. The chain couples TRBV15 to TRBJ1-2; D not resolved. V lost 1 base, J lost 4 bases, and 13 bases lay in between. The V gene's germline CDR1 is LNHNV and CDR2 YYDKDF (reference sequence). This CDR3 contains 15 residues. The CDR3 sequence: CATSRVFGVGYGYTF. The DNA read from the CDR3 is TGTGCCACCAGCAGAGTGTTCGGGGTTGGCTATGGC.

For this clone: The CDR3 end falls 3 residues outside the read, so it is completed with the germline J gene. The chain joins TRBV20-1 to TRBJ2-5; TRBD2 matches 12 bases. J gave up 3 bases and V 0 bases, and 11 bases lay outside the gene matches. The CDR3 length is 18 residues. CDR1 is DFQATT and CDR2 is SNEGSKA in the germline V gene (reference sequence). CDR3 DNA (partial): TGCAGTGCTAGAGAAATCGTACTAGCGGGGGGTCATAAAGAGACC. It is translated as CSAREIVLAGGHKET. The CDR3, in full, reads CSAREIVLAGGHKETQYF.

Turning to this clone: The read comes to an end 3 residues before the CDR3 does, leaving the germline J gene to fill in the end. V usage is TRBV30 and J usage is TRBJ2-5; a weak D match, TRBD1 (6 bases). Looked up from germline, CDR1 is GTSNPN and CDR2 is SVGIG (reference sequence). The CDR3 runs to 13 residues. V was cut by 4 bases and J by 5 bases, with 14 bases left in between. The CDR3 loop reads CAWTLTGWETQYF. CDR3 DNA, as far as it was read: TGTGCCTGGACCCTGACAGGCTGGGAGACC.

A remark on this clone: The read terminates 3 residues before the CDR3 end, so the remaining end is supplied by the germline J gene. The chain is built from TRBV24-1 and TRBJ1-6; D might be TRBD1 (5 bases). V was shortened by 9 bases and J by 6 bases, with 8 bases between the two germline ends. CDR1 is KGHDR, CDR2 SFDVKD, per germline. This CDR3 has 12 residues. CDR3 region: CATSGGNSPLHF. The covered CDR3 bases are TGTGCCACCTCGGGGGGTAATTCACCC.

Concerning this clone itself: The sequence runs out 3 residues before the end of the CDR3; the remainder is reconstructed from the germline J gene. The sample carries other DNA sequences with the same CDR3. The gene calls are TRBV5-5 and TRBJ2-7; 8 bases are a match to TRBD1. The germline V gene has CDR1 SGHKS and CDR2 YYEKEE (reference sequence). Trimming cost V 0 bases and J 3 bases; bases outside gene matches: 5. This CDR3 region has 15 residues. The DNA read from the CDR3 is TGTGCCAGCAGCTTGGTGGGACAGGCGAACTACGAG. Translation: CASSLVGQANYE. In full, the CDR3 reads CASSLVGQANYEQYF.

The CDR3 is CAISVGQEIPSSYEQYF. CDR3 DNA, as far as it was read: TGTGCCATCAGTGTTGGACAGGAGATTCCCTCCTCCTACGAG. The gene calls are TRBV10-3 and TRBJ2-7, with TRBD1 matching over 7 bases. The read finishes 3 residues shy of the CDR3 end, and the germline J gene is used to complete it. The CDR3 length is 17 residues. Germline CDR1 and CDR2: ENHRY and SYGVKD. The V gene end was trimmed by 4 bases and the J gene end by 0 bases; junction bases not matched to a gene: 12.

Comment on this clone: The read terminates 3 residues before the CDR3 end, so the remaining end is supplied by the germline J gene. The V gene is TRBV7-3, the J gene TRBJ1-3; 7 positions match TRBD1. Per germline, CDR1 SGHTA and CDR2 FQGTGA. After removal of 1 base from V and 0 bases from J, the junction contained 18 bases not matched to a gene. The CDR3 extends over 21 amino acids. The CDR3 loop is CASSLNPPVTGIELSGNTIYF. Partial CDR3 DNA: TGTGCCAGCAGCTTAAACCCCCCTGTGACAGGGATTGAACTCTCTGGAAACACC.

Note on this clone: The read is 3 residues too short to cover the CDR3 end, so that end is filled in from the germline J gene. The chain recombines TRBV11-1 with TRBJ1-1, with D perhaps matching TRBD1 (5 bases). V was pared by 4 bases and J by 5 bases, with 17 bases between. This CDR3 contains 15 residues. Germline lookup yields CDR1 SGHAT and CDR2 FQDESV (reference sequence). The sequenced CDR3 bases are TGTGCCAGCAGCTCATCAGACGGAGAGGGGACTGAA. Amino acid sequence: CASSSSDGEGTE. The full CDR3 protein is CASSSSDGEGTEAFF.

Regarding this clone: Sequencing ends 3 residues short of the CDR3 end; the germline J gene provides the rest. V and J are TRBV5-1 and TRBJ1-2; TRBD1 agrees at 9 bases. J was trimmed by 7 bases and V by 4 bases; bases with no gene match: 14. Germline V gene sequence: CDR1 SGHRS, CDR2 YFSETQ. The CDR3 is 16 amino acids. The covered CDR3 bases are TGCGCCAGCAGCCCCGGCGGCGGGACAGGGACGGCTGGC. It codes for CASSPGGGTGTAG. The CDR3 in its entirety is CASSPGGGTGTAGYTF. Looking up the rest from reference TRBV5-1 and TRBJ1-2 gives the full variable domain: KAGVTQTPRYLIKTRGQQVTLSCSPISGHRSVSWYQQTPGQGLQFLFEYFSETQRNKGNFPGRFSGRQFSNSRSEMNVSTLELGDSALYLCASSPGGGTGTAGYTFGSGTRLTVV.

Regarding this clone: The sequence runs out 3 residues before the end of the CDR3; the remainder is reconstructed from the germline J gene. This rearrangement joins TRBV18 to TRBJ2-7, with 7 bases lining up with TRBD1. Trimming at V came to 4 bases and at J to 5 bases, leaving 5 bases not matched to a gene. Germline CDR1 is KGHSH and CDR2 is LQKENI. This CDR3 contains 13 residues. The CDR3 reads CASSRSTGDEQYF. CDR3 bases read: TGTGCCAGCTCACGGTCTACAGGGGACGAG.

Of note for this clone: Read coverage stops 3 residues before the CDR3 terminus; the germline J gene supplies the remainder. This rearrangement joins TRBV13 to TRBJ2-7; D remains ambiguous. V lost 5 bases and J lost 0, with 8 bases in between. Germline CDR1 is PRHDT and CDR2 is FYEKMQ (reference sequence). The CDR3 is 13 residues long. The CDR3 loop is CASSPPLSYEQYF. The sequenced part of the CDR3 DNA is TGTGCCAGCAGCCCCCCCCTCTCCTACGAG.

As regards this clone: The CDR3 end is not reached by the read, which stops 3 residues before it; the germline J gene fills it in. The chain links TRBV20-1 to TRBJ1-1, with 7 bases fitting TRBD1. Per the germline V gene, CDR1 is DFQATT and CDR2 is SNEGSKA (reference sequence). The CDR3 contains 15 residues. With V trimmed by 0 bases and J by 4 bases, 8 bases remained unmatched. This CDR3 reads CSARERKGAGTEAFF. The CDR3 bases that were read are TGCAGTGCTAGAGAAAGGAAGGGGGCCGGCACTGAA.

On this clone: The CDR3 is cut off 3 residues early in the read; its end comes from the germline J gene. The chain combines TRBV11-2 with TRBJ2-1; the D is unclear. V shed 1 base and J shed 6 bases, with 10 bases lying between them. The CDR3 is 14 residues long. Per germline, CDR1 SGHAT and CDR2 FQNNGV. CDR3 DNA (partial): TGTGCCAGCAGCTTAGCCGACACGTTCAATGAG. Protein sequence: CASSLADTFNE. The entire CDR3 sequence reads CASSLADTFNEQFF.

This clone ranks as medium-sized in terms of frequency. The DNA ends 3 residues before the CDR3 does, and the rest of the CDR3 is filled in from the germline J gene. The rearrangement joins TRBV7-3 to TRBJ2-1, with 7 nucleotides matching TRBD2. This CDR3 region has 16 residues. The V gene's germline CDR1 is SGHTA and CDR2 FQGTGA. Trimming removed 5 bases from V and 5 bases from J; junction bases left unmatched: 12. CDR3 DNA, as far as it was read: TGTGCCAGCAGCACGCGAGCGGCTAGCGGTAACAATGAG. Translating it yields CASSTRAASGNNE. The entire CDR3 is CASSTRAASGNNEQFF.

Concerning this clone itself: With the read ending 3 residues before the CDR3 end, the germline J gene is used to fill in that end. The genes are TRBV18 and TRBJ1-1; 9 bases fit TRBD1. V trimming: 8 bases; J trimming: 3 bases; junction bases outside the gene matches: 4. Looked up from germline, CDR1 is KGHSH and CDR2 is LQKENI. This CDR3 is 13 amino acids long. This CDR3 reads CASRTGVDTEAFF. Incomplete CDR3 DNA: TGTGCCAGCCGGACAGGGGTGGACACTGAA.

Worth noting for this clone: From the germline J gene comes the end of the CDR3, since the read stops 3 residues before it. The chain uses TRBV5-1 and TRBJ1-4; 8 bases fit TRBD1. J was trimmed by 0 bases and V by 0 bases; bases with no gene match: 4. The germline gives CDR1 SGHRS, CDR2 YFSETQ. CDR3 size: 17 residues. The CDR3: CASSLGRGQATNEKLFF. The CDR3 DNA, read in part, is TGCGCCAGCAGCTTGGGCAGGGGGCAAGCAACTAATGAAAAA. Looking up the rest from reference TRBV5-1 and TRBJ1-4 gives the full variable domain: KAGVTQTPRYLIKTRGQQVTLSCSPISGHRSVSWYQQTPGQGLQFLFEYFSETQRNKGNFPGRFSGRQFSNSRSEMNVSTLELGDSALYLCASSLGRGQATNEKLFFGSGTQLSVL.

Notes on this clone: The CDR3 end lies 3 residues beyond the end of the read and is filled in from the germline J gene. The chain has TRBV7-8 and TRBJ1-1; D is unclear. Trimming shortened V by 4 bases and J by 1 base, and 7 bases separated the two germline ends. Germline CDR1 is SGHVS and CDR2 is FQNEAQ. CDR3 size: 13 residues. The CDR3 bases that were read are TGTGCCAGCAGCTCCCAGAGGAACACTGAA. It translates to CASSSQRNTE. The CDR3 as a whole reads CASSSQRNTEAFF.

Of note for this clone: The read comes to an end 3 residues before the CDR3 does, leaving the germline J gene to fill in the end. This sequence joins TRBV20-1 and TRBJ2-7, with TRBD1 matching 7 bases. This CDR3 has 15 amino acids. Germline lookup yields CDR1 DFQATT and CDR2 SNEGSKA (reference sequence). The V gene end was trimmed by 1 base and the J gene end by 2 bases; junction bases not matched to a gene: 8. Incomplete CDR3 DNA: TGCAGTGCTAGAGGCCCGGGACAGTACACCTACGAG. Translation: CSARGPGQYTYE. The full-length CDR3 reads as CSARGPGQYTYEQYF.

About this clone: The missing CDR3 end, 3 residues past where the read stops, is filled in from the germline J gene. The rearrangement joins TRBV6-1 to TRBJ2-1, with D perhaps TRBD2 (6 bases). The CDR3 is 15 residues long. Germline CDR1 is MNHNS and CDR2 is SASEGT. The V gene lost 2 bases and the J gene lost 2 bases, with 10 bases spanning the gap. CDR3 DNA (partial): TGTGCCAGCAGTGAAATGGGACTGGCCTACAATGAG. Protein sequence: CASSEMGLAYNE. The entire CDR3 reads CASSEMGLAYNEQFF.

Concerning this clone itself: The read ends 3 residues early relative to the CDR3; the germline J gene fills the gap. The V gene is TRBV20-1, the J gene TRBJ2-5; 7 bases are a match to TRBD2. CDR3 length equals 12 residues. Trimming took 5 bases from V and 5 from J; bases not matched to a gene: 5. Germline V CDR1 and CDR2: DFQATT, SNEGSKA (reference sequence). CDR3 amino acids: CSADSGFETQYF. The DNA read from the CDR3 is TGCAGTGCTGATAGCGGGTTCGAGACC.

A word on this clone: The read terminates 3 residues before the CDR3 end, so the remaining end is supplied by the germline J gene. The chain has TRBV12-3 or TRBV12-4 and TRBJ2-5; 8 nucleotides match TRBD2. The CDR3 spans 15 residues. With 3 bases clipped from V and 0 bases from J, the junction kept 3 bases outside the gene matches. The CDR3 bases that were read are TGTGCCAGCAGTTTCTCGGGGGGGCACCAAGAGACC. Protein product: CASSFSGGHQET. The CDR3 reads in full as CASSFSGGHQETQYF.

To note about this clone: The missing CDR3 end, 3 residues past where the read stops, is filled in from the germline J gene. This chain connects TRBV7-3 to TRBJ1-1, with D hard to call. The germline CDR1 and CDR2 sequences are SGHTA and FQGTGA. V lost 2 bases, J lost 1 base, and 5 bases lay in between. This CDR3 comprises 13 residues. CDR3 bases read: TGTGCCAGCAGCTTATCCGGGAACACTGAA. Its protein product is CASSLSGNTE. The whole CDR3 sequence reads CASSLSGNTEAFF. Together with reference TRBV7-3 and TRBJ1-1, the CDR3 gives the full variable domain: GAGVSQTPSNKVTEKGKYVELRCDPISGHTALYWYRQSLGQGPEFLIYFQGTGAADDSGLPNDRFFAVRPEGSVSTLKIQRTERGDSAVYLCASSLSGNTEAFFGQGTRLTVV.

A note on this clone: The CDR3 end falls 3 residues outside the read, so it is completed with the germline J gene. The J gene is TRBJ2-5, the V gene TRBV18; 7 bases match TRBD1. Germline V lookup: CDR1 KGHSH, CDR2 LQKENI. The CDR3 length is 13 residues. Germline trimming cut 6 bases from V and 2 bases from J; bases unmatched to any gene: 3. The part of the CDR3 DNA that was read is TGTGCCAGCTCTACAGGGGCGCAAGAGACC. It specifies CASSTGAQET. The CDR3 reads in full as CASSTGAQETQYF.

As to this clone: The DNA ends 3 residues before the CDR3 does, and the rest of the CDR3 is filled in from the germline J gene. The rearrangement uses TRBV18 and TRBJ2-7, with 11 bases fitting TRBD1. The ends lost 1 base at V and 5 bases at J; junction bases unmatched: 7. In germline, CDR1 is KGHSH, CDR2 LQKENI. This CDR3 comprises 16 residues. CDR3 amino acids: CASSPLGTGGRNEQYF. CDR3 DNA, as far as it was read: TGTGCCAGCTCACCACTAGGGACAGGGGGAAGAAACGAG.

Turning to this clone: Read data end 3 residues before the CDR3 end; the end is taken from the germline J gene. V is TRBV7-6 and J is TRBJ2-1, with D perhaps being TRBD1 or TRBD2 (5 bases each). Germline loops: CDR1 SGHVS, CDR2 FNYEAQ. V lost 1 base to trimming and J lost 0 bases, with 13 bases between them. The length of the CDR3 is 17 residues. The sequenced CDR3 bases are TGTGCCAGCAGCTTAGAAGTAGAGGGGAGCTCCTACAATGAG. Translation gives CASSLEVEGSSYNE. The complete CDR3 reads CASSLEVEGSSYNEQFF. Using reference TRBV7-6 and TRBJ2-1 for the parts outside the CDR3, the full variable domain is GAGVSQSPRYKVTKRGQDVALRCDPISGHVSLYWYRQALGQGPEFLTYFNYEAQQDKSGLPNDRFSAERPEGSISTLTIQRTEQRDSAMYRCASSLEVEGSSYNEQFFGPGTRLTVL.

With respect to this clone: Compared with germline, one end of the junction differs, possibly owing to a read error. Other nucleotide sequences in the sample specify the same CDR3. CDR3 DNA (partial): TGTGCCAGCAGCTTCCGGGACAGTAATCAACCC. This translates into CASSFRDSNQP. The entire CDR3 reads CASSFRDSNQPQHF. The chain has TRBV5-5 and TRBJ1-5; 7 nucleotides align to TRBD1. The read stops 3 residues short of the end of the CDR3; the missing end is completed from the germline J gene. Germline lookup yields CDR1 SGHKS and CDR2 YYEKEE (reference sequence). This CDR3 is 14 amino acids long.

Note on this clone: The read ends 3 residues shy of where the CDR3 ends; the end is completed using the germline J gene. The chain carries TRBV14 and TRBJ2-2; TRBD2 matches at 13 bases. CDR3 length equals 16 residues. V lost 5 bases to trimming and J lost 6 bases; unmatched junction nucleotides: 6. Looked up from germline, CDR1 is SGHDN and CDR2 is FVKESK. CDR3 amino acids: CASSTTSGGAAGELFF. CDR3 DNA (partial): TGTGCCAGCAGCACTACTAGCGGGGGGGCCGCCGGGGAG.

Points on this clone: The read stops 3 residues short of the end of the CDR3; the missing end is completed from the germline J gene. This chain uses TRBV6-2 or TRBV6-3 with TRBJ2-1; D perhaps matches TRBD2 (6 bases). V lost 11 bases, J lost 0 bases, and 17 bases lay in between. The germline CDR1 and CDR2 sequences are MNHEY and SVGEGT. The CDR3 is 15 amino acids. CDR3 loop: CAAAENSGSYNEQFF. The part of the CDR3 DNA that was read is TGTGCCGCAGCAGAGAATAGCGGCTCCTACAATGAG.